The 22 T cell receptor beta chains listed next were all sequenced from one sample in a study of regulatory T cells in long-lasting Graves disease. The TCR beta library used iRepertoire HTBI primers with Arm-PCR amplification of CDR3. TCRdb re-called the multiplex PCR reads with MiXCR, one entry per CDR3 protein. The repertoire holds about 460,000 distinct CDR3 sequences, about 15% seen once, with approximately 17% in the top ten. Time point of the sample: newly diagnosed GD, antithyroid drugs for less than 3 months. Researchers made the TCR library from RNA that was extracted from PBMCs. This same sample was also taken into another study, of T cells in Graves' hyperthyroidism and ophthalmopathy.

The specimen comprised peripheral blood mononuclear cells (PBMCs), sampled at new diagnosis, from a patient treated with antithyroid drugs. The receptors derive from a woman aged 45 to 65 with Graves disease.

This clonotype has ten or more counts. The chain employs TRBV11-2 and TRBJ2-1; 8 bases line up with TRBD2. The CDR3 length is 15 residues. Trimming removed 5 bases from V and 1 base from J; junction bases left unmatched: 4. The germline V gene has CDR1 SGHAT and CDR2 FQNNGV. The CDR3 sequence is CASSLAGKSYNEQFF. CDR3 in DNA: TGTGCCAGCAGCCTAGCGGGCAAATCCTACAATGAGCAGTTCTTC.

This clonotype has a count of ten or more. The rearrangement uses TRBV30 and TRBJ2-7; 8 bases align to TRBD1. This CDR3 comprises 15 residues. Germline V CDR1 and CDR2: GTSNPN, SVGIG (reference sequence). V gave up 1 base and J gave up 3 bases; unmatched junction bases: 8. Here the CDR3 reads CAWSGGQGTVYEQYF. Written as DNA, the CDR3 is TGTGCCTGGAGTGGAGGACAGGGCACTGTCTACGAGCAGTACTTC.

V usage is TRBV20-1 and J usage is TRBJ2-1; TRBD2 matches 9 bases. The CDR3 has 14 amino acids. The ends lost 2 bases at V and 8 bases at J; junction bases unmatched: 7. Germline loops: CDR1 DFQATT, CDR2 SNEGSKA (reference sequence). CDR3: CSARLAGPPDEQFF. The DNA of the CDR3 is TGCAGTGCTAGACTAGCGGGGCCCCCGGATGAGCAGTTCTTC.

This clonotype appeared a few times. The chain couples TRBV28 to TRBJ1-3; no clear D gene. The germline CDR1 and CDR2 sequences are MDHEN and SYDVKM. The CDR3 is 13 amino acids. Between the trimmed V and J ends, which lost 2 bases and 2 bases, there was a span of 4 bases. The CDR3 DNA is TGTGCCAGCAGTTTACGCGCTGGAAACACCATATATTTT. Residues: CASSLRAGNTIYF.

This clonotype was counted at least ten times. The chain couples TRBV2 to TRBJ1-5; D not resolved. Germline CDR1 and CDR2: SNHLY and FYNNEI. With 6 bases removed from V and 3 bases from J, the gap between germline ends came to 12 bases. There are 14 residues in the CDR3. CDR3 region: CASSPVNFNQPQHF. CDR3 bases: TGTGCCAGCAGCCCCGTAAATTTCAATCAGCCCCAGCATTTT.

The rearrangement links TRBV9 to TRBJ2-7; D is perhaps TRBD1 (6 bases). CDR1 SGDLS and CDR2 YYNGEE come from the germline V gene. V was pared by 3 bases and J by 2 bases, with 18 bases between. The CDR3 consists of 16 residues. This CDR3 is CASSAGVSGVAYEQYF. CDR3 nucleotide sequence: TGTGCCAGCAGCGCAGGGGTGTCGGGTGTCGCCTACGAGCAGTACTTC.

The chain joins TRBV3-1 to TRBJ1-1; 10 bases match TRBD1. The trim removed 0 bases at V and 3 bases at J, leaving 16 bases unmatched. The CDR3 is made up of 20 amino acids. Germline V lookup: CDR1 LGHDT, CDR2 YNNKEL (reference sequence). In DNA form, the CDR3 reads TGTGCCAGCAGCCAAGATTTAATTCGTTCAGGACAGGGGGGTGACACTGAAGCTTTCTTT. Translated: CASSQDLIRSGQGGDTEAFF.

This clonotype occurred many times. V is TRBV6-1 and J is TRBJ2-7; 13 bases are shared with TRBD2. V lost 4 bases, J lost 0 bases, and 12 bases stayed unmatched. Germline loops: CDR1 MNHNS, CDR2 SASEGT. The CDR3 contains 19 residues. This CDR3 is CASSGVTSGRPTLSYEQYF. The CDR3 DNA reads TGTGCCAGCAGTGGAGTGACTAGCGGGAGGCCTACCCTCTCCTACGAGCAGTACTTC.

The rearrangement links TRBV10-3 to TRBJ1-5; tentative D call: TRBD1 (5 bases). Trimming took off 10 bases at V and 2 bases at J, with 15 bases between the two ends. The CDR3 covers 14 residues. Germline V gene data show CDR1 as ENHRY and CDR2 as SYGVKD. The CDR3 coding sequence is TGTGCCAGCAGGGCCGGGGGTGGCAATCAGCCCCAGCATTTT. Its protein product is CASRAGGGNQPQHF.

About this clonotype: With a much larger clone just one base away, this may be a read error. This sequence joins TRBV6-8 and TRBJ2-7, with 12 nucleotides matching TRBD2. The germline V gene encodes CDR1 MNHGY and CDR2 SAAAGT. The CDR3 sequence is 16 residues long. As DNA, the CDR3 is TGTGCCTGCAGTATACCCTCGACTAGCGGGAGCCACGAGCAGTACTTC. It specifies CACSIPSTSGSHEQYF.

CDR3 sequence (DNA): TGTGCCAGCAGTTACACTTACAGGGTTCAAGAGACCCAGTACTTC. This gives the protein CASSYTYRVQETQYF. The chain joins TRBV6-2 or TRBV6-3 to TRBJ2-5, with D tentatively TRBD1 (6 bases). This CDR3 is 15 amino acids long. V was cut by 2 bases and J by 2 bases, with 12 bases left in between. Germline CDR1 reads MNHEY; CDR2 reads SVGEGT.

On this clonotype itself: Since a much larger clone is just one base distant, this may be a read error. The V gene is TRBV5-1, the J gene TRBJ2-2; no firm D call. This CDR3 comprises 15 residues. Germline lookup yields CDR1 SGHRS and CDR2 YFSETQ. DNA for the CDR3: TGCGCCGGCAGCCCCCGCGCTTCCAACACCGGGGAGCTGTTTTTT. Amino acid sequence: CAGSPRASNTGELFF.

This clonotype has only a few counts. The chain joins TRBV7-9 to TRBJ2-2, with D possibly being TRBD1 (6 bases). The CDR3 is 18 residues long. The V gene lost 5 bases and the J gene lost 3 bases, with 22 bases spanning the gap. The germline gives CDR1 SEHNR, CDR2 FQNEAQ (reference sequence). In DNA form, the CDR3 reads TGTGCCAGCAGCAGTAGTCCCACAGGGTTAATTTACACCGGGGAGCTGTTTTTT. The encoded protein is CASSSSPTGLIYTGELFF.

This clonotype was found many times. The rearrangement links TRBV6-1 to TRBJ1-2; D possibly corresponds to TRBD1 (6 bases). Germline-derived CDR1 and CDR2 are MNHNS and SASEGT. V lost 1 base, J lost 4 bases, and 7 bases lay in between. The CDR3 is 13 amino acids. CDR3 nucleotide sequence: TGTGCCAGCAGTGAAGGGACAGTCTATGGCTACACCTTC. This encodes CASSEGTVYGYTF.

This clonotype came up many times. V and J are TRBV12-3 or TRBV12-4 and TRBJ2-7, with unresolved D. The germline V and J ends were trimmed by 6 bases and 0 bases, with 12 bases remaining between them. CDR3 length: 14 amino acids. The DNA for the CDR3 is TGTGCCAGCAGACCAGACACTACCTCCTACGAGCAGTACTTC. Amino acids: CASRPDTTSYEQYF.

There are a few counts of this clonotype. A read error is possible here, since a much larger clone lies one base away. The chain has TRBV9 and TRBJ1-4; TRBD1 aligns across 9 bases. This CDR3 is 14 amino acids long. Germline V lookup: CDR1 SGDLS, CDR2 YYNGEE. Losses at the gene ends were 3 bases for V and 7 bases for J; bases not matched to a gene: 4. CDR3 sequence reads: CASSAGQGSEKLFF. Here the CDR3 DNA reads TGTGCCAGCAGCGCGGGACAGGGTAGTGAAAAACTGTTTTTT.

This clonotype came up many times. The chain links TRBV7-9 to TRBJ2-1, with 7 nucleotides matching TRBD2. The CDR3 consists of 19 residues. Germline assignment: CDR1 SEHNR and CDR2 FQNEAQ (reference sequence). J gave up 3 bases and V 2 bases, and 16 bases lay outside the gene matches. CDR3 protein: CASSLIIPPPGLYYNEQFF. CDR3 DNA: TGTGCCAGCAGCTTAATCATCCCTCCGCCGGGACTATACTACAATGAGCAGTTCTTC.

This clonotype has at least ten counts. The chain recombines TRBV18 with TRBJ2-3; the D gene is possibly TRBD2 (5 bases). V lost 5 bases and J 0 bases, leaving 12 bases between the germline ends. The CDR3 extends over 15 amino acids. Germline CDR1 reads KGHSH; CDR2 reads LQKENI. CDR3 sequence (DNA): TGTGCCAGCTCAGGGAGAGCCTCTAGCACAGATACGCAGTATTTT. This encodes CASSGRASSTDTQYF.

This clonotype appeared many times. J is TRBJ1-4 and V is TRBV18, with 7 bases matching TRBD1. The CDR3 spans 14 residues. V was clipped by 4 bases and J by 7 bases; unmatched bases: 6. CDR1 and CDR2 (germline): KGHSH, LQKENI. The CDR3 region is CASSRDRVSEKLFF. In DNA, the CDR3 is TGTGCCAGCTCACGAGACAGGGTTAGTGAAAAACTGTTTTTT.

This clonotype was seen at least ten times. The V and J genes are TRBV28 and TRBJ2-7; TRBD1 aligns across 9 bases. The CDR3 extends over 14 amino acids. Germline CDR1 is MDHEN and CDR2 is SYDVKM. Trimming took 5 bases from V and 7 from J; bases not matched to a gene: 9. The CDR3 reads CASSEGTGMSEQYF. CDR3 DNA sequence: TGTGCCAGCAGTGAAGGGACAGGGATGAGTGAGCAGTACTTC.

In this sample, this clonotype turned up a few times. The rearrangement uses TRBV5-1 and TRBJ1-3; the match to TRBD1 covers 9 bases. The CDR3 contains 15 residues. CDR1 is SGHRS, CDR2 YFSETQ, per germline. With V trimmed by 4 bases and J by 3 bases, 5 bases remained unmatched. CDR3 protein: CASSPRTGDGNTIYF. The CDR3 region has the DNA TGCGCCAGCAGCCCCCGGACAGGGGATGGAAACACCATATATTTT. Filled out from reference TRBV5-1 and TRBJ1-3, the complete variable domain reads KAGVTQTPRYLIKTRGQQVTLSCSPISGHRSVSWYQQTPGQGLQFLFEYFSETQRNKGNFPGRFSGRQFSNSRSEMNVSTLELGDSALYLCASSPRTGDGNTIYFGEGSWLTVV.

This clonotype was picked up a small number of times. This chain connects TRBV4-1 to TRBJ2-3; D perhaps matches TRBD1 (6 bases). The CDR3 loop spans 16 amino acids. In germline, CDR1 is MGHRA, CDR2 YSYEKL. V dropped 4 bases and J dropped 6 bases, with 20 bases sitting between them. The CDR3 coding sequence is TGCGCCAGCAGCCCTGGACAGTGGGGTTTCACGGATACGCAGTATTTT. Translating it yields CASSPGQWGFTDTQYF.